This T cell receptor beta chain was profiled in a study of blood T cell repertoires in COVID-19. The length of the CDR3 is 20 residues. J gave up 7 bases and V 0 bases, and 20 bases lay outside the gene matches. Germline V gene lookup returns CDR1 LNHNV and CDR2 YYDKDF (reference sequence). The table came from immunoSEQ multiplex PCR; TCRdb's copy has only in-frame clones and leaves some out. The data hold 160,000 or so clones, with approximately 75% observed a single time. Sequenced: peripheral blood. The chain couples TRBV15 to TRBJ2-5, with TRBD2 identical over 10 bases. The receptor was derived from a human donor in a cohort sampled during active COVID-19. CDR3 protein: CATSRDRVRASGGLLGTQYF. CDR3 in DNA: TGTGCCACCAGCAGAGATCGGGTGCGGGCTAGCGGGGGCCTTTTAGGGACCCAGTACTTC.